The source of this T cell receptor (beta chain) is a study of CXCR3-negative and CXCR3-positive naive CD8 T cells. In terms of frequency, this clonotype is medium-sized. Antigen unknown. Notes on the study in general: Against CXCR3-negative naive cells, CXCR3-positive naive cells showed more hydrophobic TRB CDR3s.

The libraries of TRB cDNA were prepared using 5' RACE with UMI labels. TCRdb reworked the 5' RACE reads into one entry per CDR3 protein, no DNA. The sample spans some 25,000 distinct CDR3 sequences; the ten largest clones claim roughly 2.8%. Germline lookup yields CDR1 SQVTM and CDR2 ANQGSEA. The CDR3 covers 14 residues. V usage is TRBV29-1 and J usage is TRBJ2-3; TCRdb designates TRBD2, a call that cannot be tested without DNA. Source material: naive CXCR3- CD8+ T cells from blood. Subset noted: CD45RO-CCR7+CD27+CD95- naive CD8+ T cells lacking CXCR3 (TNR3-). The receptor was isolated from a human donor in good health. Some clones in this sample may be carry-over from other donors' samples. The CDR3 loop reads CSLYLGEGTDTQYF.